This T cell receptor beta chain was sequenced in a study of identical twins. Study findings and constraints: In zero-insertion analyses, partial confounding could arise from invariant MAIT and iNKT cells. In cord blood, abundant beta clonotypes had fewer insertions; memory showed no trend.

This CDR3 is 15 amino acids long. Trimming shortened V by 0 bases and J by 8 bases, and 15 bases separated the two germline ends. Germline CDR1 is SGHKS and CDR2 is YYEKEE (reference sequence). The sample holds a few counts of this clonotype. Its target is unknown. A template switching step contributed a universal primer site, while unique molecular identifiers were present in the cDNA. TCRdb used MiXCR to reprocess the 5' RACE reads, holding one entry per CDR3 protein. The repertoire holds 700,000 or so distinct CDR3 sequences, with 8.5% to 9.5% as singletons. These sequences were also reported in another study, on yellow fever vaccine responses in identical twins. That work states: A vaccine T cell response that seemed partly convergent and partly personalized was reported in twins.

The TCR originated in a woman aged 18-29 years in good health. Sequenced: PBMCs. J is TRBJ2-1 and V is TRBV5-5; TRBD2 might be the D (5 bases). CDR3 protein: CASSLEFGVVYEQFF. CDR3 DNA: TGTGCCAGCAGCTTGGAATTCGGGGTCGTGTATGAGCAGTTCTTC. Using reference TRBV5-5 and TRBJ2-1 for the parts outside the CDR3, the full variable domain is DAGVTQSPTHLIKTRGQQVTLRCSPISGHKSVSWYQQVLGQGPQFIFQYYEKEERGRGNFPDRFSARQFPNYSSELNVNALLLGDSALYLCASSLEFGVVYEQFFGPGTRLTVL.